These 6 T cell receptor beta chains were all obtained from the same sample, sequenced in a study of T-cell reconstitution after alpha-beta-depleted transplantation in children. Molecular barcoding with unique molecular identifiers was used for the TCRbeta library. TCRdb re-analysed the PCR reads in MiXCR, keeping a single row per CDR3 protein. This table has 190,000 or so distinct CDR3 sequences, 6.5% to 7.5% appearing once. The sequencing here drew on PBMCs from the stem cell graft donor, taken from the stem cell graft. All receptors derive from a human donor who donated a stem cell graft to a child with Wiskott-Aldrich syndrome.

This clonotype has ten or more counts. The chain carries TRBV6-1 and TRBJ1-2; TRBD1 might be the D (5 bases). The CDR3 sequence is 14 residues long. Germline CDR1 reads MNHNS; CDR2 reads SASEGT. V shed 6 bases and J shed 5 bases, with 16 bases lying between them. CDR3 nucleotides: TGTGCCAGCAGCAGAATGGGCAGGGCATATGGCTACACCTTC. Its protein is CASSRMGRAYGYTF.

V is TRBV3-1 and J is TRBJ2-1; D remains ambiguous. V was shortened by 1 base and J by 7 bases, with 5 bases between the two germline ends. Germline V gene lookup returns CDR1 LGHDT and CDR2 YNNKEL (reference sequence). CDR3 length equals 12 residues. The CDR3, as DNA: TGTGCCAGCAGCCAAGTCGGTAATGAGCAGTTCTTC. Translating gives CASSQVGNEQFF.

This clonotype was found many times. V usage is TRBV4-3 and J usage is TRBJ1-5; perhaps TRBD1 as D (5 bases). V lost 0 bases, J lost 2 bases, and 8 bases lay in between. This CDR3 has 15 amino acids. Germline V gives CDR1 LGHNA, CDR2 YSLEER. DNA for the CDR3: TGCGCCAGCAGCCAAGATCCCAGGGGCAATCAGCCCCAGCATTTT. The encoded protein is CASSQDPRGNQPQHF.

There are many counts of this clonotype. This sequence joins TRBV20-1 and TRBJ1-1, with D perhaps matching TRBD1 (6 bases). V was trimmed by 5 bases and J by 0 bases, leaving 13 bases between them. The CDR3 sequence is 14 residues long. Germline CDR1 is DFQATT and CDR2 is SNEGSKA (reference sequence). CDR3: CSAAWTVMNTEAFF. CDR3 DNA sequence: TGCAGTGCTGCCTGGACAGTCATGAACACTGAAGCTTTCTTT.

For the CDR3, the DNA is TGTGCCAGCTCCCCCTCCGCGGGAAACAGGGGAGGTGGCTACACCTTC. It specifies CASSPSAGNRGGGYTF. The rearrangement joins TRBV7-2 to TRBJ1-2; 7 bases match TRBD1. CDR1 and CDR2 (germline): SGHTA, FQGNSA. The V segment lost 8 bases and the J segment 7 bases; nucleotides outside the gene matches: 19. The CDR3 totals 16 residues.

This clonotype was observed a handful of times. The chain uses TRBV11-2 and TRBJ1-1; no clear D gene. This CDR3 contains 13 residues. V was pared by 2 bases and J by 11 bases, with 15 bases between. Germline V gene sequence: CDR1 SGHAT, CDR2 FQNNGV. The CDR3: CASSLNGVSEAFF. CDR3 sequence (DNA): TGTGCCAGCAGCTTAAATGGCGTTTCGGAGGCTTTCTTT.